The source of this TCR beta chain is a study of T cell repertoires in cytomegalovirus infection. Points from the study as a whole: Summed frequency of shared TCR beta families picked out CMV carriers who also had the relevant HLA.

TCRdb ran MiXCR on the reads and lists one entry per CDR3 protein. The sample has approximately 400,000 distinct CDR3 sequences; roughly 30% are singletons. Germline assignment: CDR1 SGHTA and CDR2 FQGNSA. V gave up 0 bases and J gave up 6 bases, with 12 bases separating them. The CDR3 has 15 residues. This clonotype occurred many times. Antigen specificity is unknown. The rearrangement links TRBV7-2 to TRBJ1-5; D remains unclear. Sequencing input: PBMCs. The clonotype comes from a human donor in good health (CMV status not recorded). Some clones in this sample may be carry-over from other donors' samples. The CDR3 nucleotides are TGTGCCAGCAGCTTAGCGCCGGAGCGCAGTCAGCCCCAGCATTTT. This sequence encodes CASSLAPERSQPQHF.